The TCR beta chain under discussion was sequenced for a study of T-cell reconstitution after alpha-beta-depleted transplantation in children. CDR1 is LGHNT and CDR2 is FRNRAP in the germline V gene. CDR3 length: 13 amino acids. Trimming removed 6 bases from V and 6 bases from J, with 14 bases in between. Preparation of the TCRbeta library used unique molecular identifiers. One entry per CDR3 protein, called by TCRdb with MiXCR from the PCR reads. The table records roughly 100,000 distinct CDR3 sequences, roughly 8.4% of them present only once. The sequence was collected from a human donor who donated a stem cell graft to a child with congenital amegakaryocytic thrombocytopenia. Sequencing used PBMCs from the stem cell graft donor, obtained from the stem cell graft. The genes are TRBV12-5 and TRBJ1-1, with unresolved D. In DNA form, the CDR3 reads TGTGCTAGTGGACGTTCTGGGCGGTCTGAAGCTTTCTTT. Translation gives CASGRSGRSEAFF.